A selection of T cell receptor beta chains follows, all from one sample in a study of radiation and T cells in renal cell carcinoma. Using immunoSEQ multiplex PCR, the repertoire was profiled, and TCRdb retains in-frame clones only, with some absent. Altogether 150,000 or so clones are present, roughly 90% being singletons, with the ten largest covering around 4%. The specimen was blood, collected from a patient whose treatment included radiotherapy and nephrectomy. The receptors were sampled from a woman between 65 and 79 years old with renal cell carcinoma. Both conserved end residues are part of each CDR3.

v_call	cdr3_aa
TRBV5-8	CASSLGEGRNYGYTF
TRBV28	CASTDSNTRQPQHF
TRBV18	CASSPPGVGNSPLHF
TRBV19	CASRKILGLAFEQFF
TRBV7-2	CASSLKGNEQFF
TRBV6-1	CASRGTGLQETQYF
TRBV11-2	CASSLETGDYGYTF
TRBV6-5	CASSYGSGGLYEQYF
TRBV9	CASSSTGITYNEQFF
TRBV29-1	CSVDRNNEQFF
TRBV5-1	CASSLGLQGSYGYTF
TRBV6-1	CASIQRGGNTEAFF
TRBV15	CATSRQMNTEAFF
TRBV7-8	CASSARGDRALNYYGYTF
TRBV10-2	CATRRDQGSREPQHF
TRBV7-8	CASRRDRSYEQYF
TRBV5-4	CASSLAGGEETQYF
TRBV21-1	CASSNRRGEFSANEKLFF